The 26 T cell receptor beta chains below come from one sample, sequenced in a study of identifying expanded T cells in peripheral blood. The data were produced by immunoSEQ multiplex PCR, yet TCRdb's version contains in-frame clones alone and is incomplete. The data contain roughly 100,000 clones, 88% of them seen just once; the ten biggest clones take up 11% to 15%. The sequenced sample consisted of blood. The receptor set was obtained from a person aged 18 to 75 in good health.

This chain joins TRBV29-1 and TRBJ1-2, with TRBD1 matching 10 bases. This CDR3 is built from 13 residues. CDR1 is SQVTM, CDR2 ANQGSEA, per germline. V lost 3 bases, J lost 3 bases, and 1 base stayed unmatched. Here the CDR3 DNA reads TGCAGCGTTGATGGGACAGGGGACTATGGCTACACCTTC. Protein sequence: CSVDGTGDYGYTF.

The chain carries TRBV5-1 and TRBJ2-1; 9 bases align to TRBD2. This CDR3 region has 15 residues. Germline values: CDR1 SGHRS, CDR2 YFSETQ. Losses at the gene ends were 2 bases for V and 6 bases for J; bases not matched to a gene: 6. CDR3 in amino acids: CASSLRLADTNEQFF. Written as DNA, the CDR3 is TGCGCCAGCAGCTTAAGACTAGCGGATACCAATGAGCAGTTCTTC.

This clone was detected only a few times. The chain employs TRBV14 and TRBJ1-2; no clear D gene. Germline V gene sequence: CDR1 SGHDN, CDR2 FVKESK. The CDR3 length is 12 residues. The V end was cut by 2 bases, the J end by 2 bases, with 3 bases between. CDR3 protein: CASSQYNYGYTF. The CDR3, as DNA: TGTGCCAGCAGCCAATACAACTATGGCTACACCTTC.

The V and J genes are TRBV7-3 and TRBJ2-2; 13 bases match TRBD2. Losses at the gene ends were 6 bases for V and 6 bases for J; bases not matched to a gene: 7. Looked up from germline, CDR1 is SGHTA and CDR2 is FQGTGA. The CDR3 has 16 amino acids. The CDR3 is CASRSAGLAGAGELFF. The DNA of the CDR3 is TGTGCCAGCAGATCCGCAGGACTAGCGGGAGCCGGGGAGCTGTTTTTT.

This clone has only a few counts. The CDR3 region has the DNA TGTGCCAGCAGCTTCCTTCAAGAGACACCCCTCCACTTT. Residues: CASSFLQETPLHF. This chain connects TRBV7-2 to TRBJ1-6, with unresolved D. The ends were cut back, 3 bases at V and 11 bases at J, with 11 bases in the middle. Germline CDR1 SGHTA, CDR2 FQGNSA. The CDR3 is 13 amino acids.

The chain employs TRBV7-6 and TRBJ2-5; 8 bases fit TRBD2. The CDR3 loop spans 16 amino acids. Germline V gene data show CDR1 as SGHVS and CDR2 as FNYEAQ. V shed 0 bases and J 1 base; nucleotides not matched to a gene: 4. DNA for the CDR3: TGTGCCAGCAGCTTAGCGAATCTAGCGGGCCAAGAGACCCAGTACTTC. This encodes CASSLANLAGQETQYF.

The chain recombines TRBV5-5 with TRBJ1-1, with D unclear. Germline V gene data show CDR1 as SGHKS and CDR2 as YYEKEE (reference sequence). The CDR3 is made up of 14 amino acids. Trimming removed 1 base at V and 4 bases at J, with 11 bases between. The CDR3 loop reads CASSLLMAGTEAFF. CDR3 DNA sequence: TGTGCCAGCAGCTTGTTGATGGCGGGCACTGAAGCTTTCTTT.

This clone was seen only once. The J gene is TRBJ2-4, the V gene TRBV27; a possible D gene is TRBD2 (7 bases). This CDR3 comprises 15 residues. The germline V gene encodes CDR1 MNHEY and CDR2 SMNVEV (reference sequence). Trimming cost V 5 bases and J 8 bases, with 19 bases left between them. CDR3 DNA: TGTGCCAGCAGTCCCCTTCGGAAGGGGGGGGACATTCAGTACTTC. This gives the protein CASSPLRKGGDIQYF.

The chain combines TRBV7-9 with TRBJ2-7; 16 positions agree with TRBD2. Germline CDR1 is SEHNR and CDR2 is FQNEAQ (reference sequence). CDR3 length: 19 amino acids. J was trimmed by 6 bases and V by 5 bases; bases with no gene match: 16. CDR3 amino acids: CASSPEPGLAGGSWTEQYF. The CDR3 DNA follows: TGTGCCAGCAGCCCCGAACCGGGACTAGCGGGGGGGAGTTGGACCGAGCAGTACTTC.

The rearrangement joins TRBV6-6 to TRBJ2-2, with 12 bases identical to TRBD2. Germline V gene data show CDR1 as MNHNY and CDR2 as SVGAGI (reference sequence). This CDR3 is built from 16 residues. V shed 6 bases, J shed 6 bases, and the junction held 8 bases outside the gene matches. CDR3 DNA sequence: TGTGCCAGCAGGTCCGGACTAGCGGGATATTCCGGGGAGCTGTTTTTT. It is translated as CASRSGLAGYSGELFF.

The chain recombines TRBV28 with TRBJ1-5, with 9 positions matching TRBD1. Germline trimming cut 5 bases from V and 4 bases from J; bases unmatched to any gene: 3. The CDR3 is 14 amino acids. CDR1 is MDHEN, CDR2 SYDVKM, per germline. DNA for the CDR3: TGTGCCAGCAGTGTCGGGACAGGGAATCAGCCCCAGCATTTT. Amino acids: CASSVGTGNQPQHF.

The gene calls are TRBV5-4 and TRBJ2-7; the match to TRBD2 covers 8 bases. This CDR3 is 15 amino acids long. Losses at the gene ends were 4 bases for V and 3 bases for J; bases not matched to a gene: 9. From germline, CDR1 is SGHNT and CDR2 YYREEE (reference sequence). This CDR3 is CASSLIAGLNYEQYF. The CDR3 DNA reads as TGTGCCAGCAGCCTTATAGCGGGGTTAAACTACGAGCAGTACTTC.

CDR3 region: CASRPQGFTPETQYF. The CDR3 DNA sequence: TGTGCCAGCAGACCACAGGGGTTTACCCCGGAGACCCAGTACTTC. The chain links TRBV28 to TRBJ2-5; 7 bases match TRBD1. Germline CDR1 and CDR2: MDHEN and SYDVKM. The CDR3 is 15 residues long. V dropped 6 bases and J dropped 5; count of bases not matched to a gene: 12.

This rearrangement joins TRBV5-4 to TRBJ1-2; tentative D call: TRBD1 (5 bases). Germline values: CDR1 SGHNT, CDR2 YYREEE (reference sequence). CDR3 length: 12 amino acids. Trimming stripped 9 bases from V and 4 bases from J, with 13 bases between. The CDR3 is CATPAGIYGYTF. The CDR3, as DNA: TGTGCCACCCCGGCAGGGATCTATGGCTACACCTTC.

The chain employs TRBV5-4 and TRBJ2-5; 10 positions agree with TRBD2. The junction had 13 bases not matched to a gene; V was cut back by 4 bases and J by 7 bases. Germline assignment: CDR1 SGHNT and CDR2 YYREEE (reference sequence). This CDR3 has 16 amino acids. CDR3 DNA sequence: TGTGCCAGCAGCGTTCCCGGGACTAGCGCCTATAGGACCCAGTACTTC. It specifies CASSVPGTSAYRTQYF.

The V and J genes are TRBV2 and TRBJ2-7, with D perhaps TRBD1 or TRBD2 (5 bases each). V was cut by 8 bases and J by 3 bases, with 14 bases left in between. CDR1 and CDR2 (germline): SNHLY, FYNNEI. The CDR3 runs to 13 residues. The CDR3 reads CASEAERGYEQYF. The DNA of the CDR3 is TGTGCCAGCGAGGCCGAGAGGGGCTACGAGCAGTACTTC.

The J gene is TRBJ2-2, the V gene TRBV5-6; D perhaps matches TRBD1 (6 bases). This CDR3 spans 15 amino acids. The germline gives CDR1 SGHDT, CDR2 YYEEEE. V lost 5 bases and J 4 bases, leaving 15 bases between the germline ends. The CDR3 coding sequence is TGTGCCAGCAGACCAAACAGGGCCGGCACCGGGGAGCTGTTTTTT. This translates into CASRPNRAGTGELFF.

The rearrangement joins TRBV21-1 to TRBJ2-5; the table calls TRBD2, which could not be checked here. TRBV21-1 counts as a pseudogene. This CDR3 contains 18 residues. Here the CDR3 DNA reads TGTGCCAGCAGCAAAGCCAGCGGGGAGCTATCCTGCCAAGAGACCCAGTACTTC. This sequence encodes CASSKASGELSCQETQYF.

This rearrangement joins TRBV29-1 to TRBJ1-1, with D tentatively TRBD1 (6 bases). CDR1 SQVTM and CDR2 ANQGSEA come from the germline V gene. V gave up 7 bases and J gave up 3 bases, with 18 bases separating them. The CDR3 is 14 residues long. The CDR3 here is CSARGVRVDTEAFF. CDR3 in DNA: TGCAGCGCTAGGGGGGTTCGGGTGGACACTGAAGCTTTCTTT.

The chain combines TRBV5-1 with TRBJ2-2; 7 nucleotides align to TRBD1. Looked up from germline, CDR1 is SGHRS and CDR2 is YFSETQ. With V trimmed by 3 bases and J by 2 bases, 13 bases remained unmatched. The CDR3 length is 18 residues. The CDR3 reads CASSWKLGTVSNTGELFF. DNA for the CDR3: TGCGCCAGCAGCTGGAAACTCGGGACAGTTAGTAACACCGGGGAGCTGTTTTTT.

This rearrangement joins TRBV6-6 to TRBJ2-7, with 10 bases fitting TRBD2. J gave up 6 bases and V 2 bases, and 4 bases lay outside the gene matches. CDR1 is MNHNY, CDR2 SVGAGI, per germline (reference sequence). This CDR3 has 14 amino acids. DNA of the CDR3: TGTGCCAGCAGTTACGGGACTAGCGTTGGCGAGCAGTACTTC. Protein product: CASSYGTSVGEQYF.

This chain connects TRBV19 to TRBJ1-1, with a weak D call TRBD1 (6 bases). This CDR3 has 13 amino acids. Germline V lookup: CDR1 LNHDA, CDR2 SQIVND (reference sequence). Trimming cost V 4 bases and J 4 bases, with 10 bases left between them. The CDR3 spells CASSKQGFTEAFF. The DNA of the CDR3 is TGTGCCAGTAGTAAACAGGGATTCACTGAAGCTTTCTTT. The whole variable domain, remainder taken from reference TRBV19 and TRBJ1-1, is DGGITQSPKYLFRKEGQNVTLSCEQNLNHDAMYWYRQDPGQGLRLIYYSQIVNDFQKGDIAEGYSVSREKKESFPLTVTSAQKNPTAFYLCASSKQGFTEAFFGQGTRLTVV.

This clone has a handful of counts. This sequence joins TRBV27 and TRBJ1-4; D unclear. Germline-derived CDR1 and CDR2 are MNHEY and SMNVEV (reference sequence). The CDR3 sequence is 14 residues long. Deletions cut 7 bases from V and 8 bases from J, with 17 bases between. The CDR3, as DNA: TGTGCCAGCACCGGGCAGTCGGCGGGGGAAAAACTGTTTTTT. Protein sequence: CASTGQSAGEKLFF.

The rearrangement joins TRBV29-1 to TRBJ2-7; D remains ambiguous. CDR1 and CDR2 (germline): SQVTM, ANQGSEA. V was pared by 3 bases and J by 6 bases, with 18 bases between. This CDR3 has 14 amino acids. CDR3 coding DNA: TGCAGCGTTGATCCCGACGAAGCGCTTGGCGAGCAGTACTTC. It is translated as CSVDPDEALGEQYF.

The chain employs TRBV28 and TRBJ1-1; tentatively, D is TRBD1 (5 bases). Per the germline V gene, CDR1 is MDHEN and CDR2 is SYDVKM. This CDR3 has 12 amino acids. V shed 8 bases and J shed 4 bases, with 11 bases lying between them. The CDR3 loop is CASGSGGTEAFF. The CDR3 DNA follows: TGTGCCAGCGGATCTGGGGGCACTGAAGCTTTCTTT.

This chain connects TRBV11-2 to TRBJ2-3; D gene uncertain. Germline values: CDR1 SGHAT, CDR2 FQNNGV. Trimming shortened V by 0 bases and J by 5 bases, and 9 bases separated the two germline ends. The CDR3 is 14 amino acids. CDR3 sequence: CASSLDPERDTQYF. The DNA for the CDR3 is TGTGCCAGCAGCTTAGATCCGGAGAGAGATACGCAGTATTTT.